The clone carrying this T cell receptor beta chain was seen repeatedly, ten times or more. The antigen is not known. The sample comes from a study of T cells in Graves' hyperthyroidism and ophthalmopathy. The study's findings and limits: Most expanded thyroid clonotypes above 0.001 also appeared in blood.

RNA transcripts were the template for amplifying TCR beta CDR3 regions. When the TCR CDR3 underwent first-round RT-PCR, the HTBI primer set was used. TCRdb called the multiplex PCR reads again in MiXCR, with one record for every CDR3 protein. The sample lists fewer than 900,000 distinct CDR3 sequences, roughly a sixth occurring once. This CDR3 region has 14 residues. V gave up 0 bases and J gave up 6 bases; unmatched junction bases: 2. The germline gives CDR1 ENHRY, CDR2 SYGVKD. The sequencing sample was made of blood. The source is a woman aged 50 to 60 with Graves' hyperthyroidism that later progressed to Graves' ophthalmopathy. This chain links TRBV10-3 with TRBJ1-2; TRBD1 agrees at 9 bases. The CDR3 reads CAISESRQGDGYTF. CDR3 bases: TGTGCCATCAGTGAGTCCAGACAGGGGGATGGCTACACCTTC.